The TCR beta chain under discussion was sequenced for a study of blood T cell repertoires in COVID-19 (dated by TCRdb to the early 2020s). With regard to the full study: Samples from collaborators originated in the United States, Italy and Spain and spanned both the acute and convalescent phases of COVID-19. The prospective study material was composed of cDNA or gDNA derived from T cells, B-cell-depleted T cells, or PBMCs. The dataset comprised deeply sampled blood TCRbeta repertoires from subjects exposed to, actively infected with, or recovered from COVID-19. A freely available public database, intended as a resource for researchers studying the immune response to SARS-CoV-2, is where the repertoires were released. The samples were drawn from two sources: the first 160 participants of the ongoing ImmuneRACE study, and 1,200 or so subjects contributed by 6 global collaborators. Nearly every sample came with metadata listing a de-identified subject ID, COVID-19 status, age in years and sex. HLA class I and class II types, where available, came from metadata supplied by the sample provider rather than from assay-based typing.

Each collaborating institution followed its own protocols to collect whole blood in K2EDTA tubes. For TCRbeta analysis, collaborator samples were shipped as frozen whole blood, as isolated PBMCs, or as DNA extracted from either sample type. On this clone: The specificity of this receptor is unknown. Qualities for individual bases were not recorded, and no much larger clone is one base off.

The full study reports these points: How much clinical and demographic metadata was included differed by source and by participant, and the metadata was provided uncurated.

TCRbeta CDR3 regions were amplified from genomic DNA by means of the immunoSEQ Assay, a bias-controlled multiplex PCR. Per the original workflow: The number of nucleated cells in each sample was estimated from the amplification of reference gene primers within the assay. To quantify the absolute abundance of each unique TCRbeta CDR3 rearrangement, sequence reads were collapsed and filtered. For each sample, productive Simpson clonality was calculated as the square root of Simpson's diversity index across productive rearrangements. Not all clones reach the TCRdb copy of this immuneACCESS table, which keeps in-frame sequences only. Checked studies attribute under half of the gap to unresolved V genes and leave the rest unexplained. Clone size and the V and J calls come from that table; the DNA yielded D and trimming. Recorded for this sample are approximately 69,000 clones; around 86% of them occurred a single time. Around 12% of the sample rests with the top ten.

From the germline V gene, CDR1 is MNHEY and CDR2 is SVGAGI. Spanning cysteine to phenylalanine, the CDR3 consists of 14 amino acids. The read is trimmed to its CDR3 DNA, 42 bases read in frame from base 1. V and J lose 2 bases and 10 bases, and a span of 17 bases separates them. This sequence originates from a human donor in a cohort sampled during active COVID-19. The chain links TRBV6-5 with TRBJ1-1; the D gene is possibly TRBD1, with 6 bases matching. Source material: peripheral blood. The base sequence is TGTGCCAGCAGTTACGGGGGACAATCTCCGCCAGCTTTCTTT. Its translation is CASSYGGQSPPAFF.